This T cell receptor beta chain was identified in a study of T-cell reconstitution after alpha-beta-depleted transplantation in children. Study-wide results and caveats: Expanded graft clones numbering several hundred reportedly gave rise to alpha-beta T cells about two months after transplant. Certain patients had high TCRbeta diversity at day 60, and it came from recipient T cells and thymic progenitors that survived. The authors attributed T-cell counts and diversity one year after transplant mostly to newly produced T cells.

About this clonotype: What it binds is not known.

The V and J ends lost 10 bases and 3 bases respectively, with 13 bases between them. CDR1 and CDR2 from the germline V gene are KGHDR and SFDVKD. The CDR3 spans 13 residues. The library targeted TCRbeta and was prepared with unique molecular identifiers. TCRdb reprocessed the PCR reads with MiXCR, giving one entry per CDR3 protein. The table shows roughly 100,000 distinct CDR3 sequences, with roughly 7.1% occurring only once. The chain joins TRBV24-1 to TRBJ2-3; the D gene is possibly TRBD2 (6 bases). The material was PBMCs, obtained before TCRalphabeta/CD19-depleted stem cell transplant. This clonotype was sampled from a boy aged 2 to 10 with acute lymphoblastic leukemia, due to receive a stem cell transplant. In DNA form, the CDR3 reads TGTGCCACTGCGGGGTTAGGAACAGATACGCAGTATTTT. It codes for CATAGLGTDTQYF.